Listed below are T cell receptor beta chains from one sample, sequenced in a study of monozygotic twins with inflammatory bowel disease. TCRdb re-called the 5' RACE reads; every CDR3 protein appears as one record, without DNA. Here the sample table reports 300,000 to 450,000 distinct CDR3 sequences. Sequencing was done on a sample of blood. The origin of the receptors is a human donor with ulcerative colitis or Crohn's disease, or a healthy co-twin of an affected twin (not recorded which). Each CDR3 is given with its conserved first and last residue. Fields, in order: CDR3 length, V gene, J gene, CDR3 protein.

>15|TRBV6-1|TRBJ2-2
CASRGRQGNTGELFF
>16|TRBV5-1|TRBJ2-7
CASSLAFGGPSYEQYF
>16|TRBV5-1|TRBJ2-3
CASSFVGTGGTDTQYF
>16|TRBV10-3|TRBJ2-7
CAISHPTSGGIYEQYF
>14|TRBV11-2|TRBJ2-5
CASSKNGEVETQYF
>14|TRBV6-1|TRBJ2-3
CASGARGSTDTQYF
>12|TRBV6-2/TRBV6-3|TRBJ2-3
CASSYGQDTQYF
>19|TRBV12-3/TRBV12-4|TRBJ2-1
CASSSETAQTGDHYNEQFF
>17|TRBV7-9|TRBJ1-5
CASSSGQGALISQPQHF
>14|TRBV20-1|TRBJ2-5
CSANKQGKGETQYF
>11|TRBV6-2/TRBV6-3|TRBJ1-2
CASSGDRGYTF
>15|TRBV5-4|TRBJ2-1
CASSPPTGRYNEQFF
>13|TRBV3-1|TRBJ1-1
CASSQSLNTEAFF
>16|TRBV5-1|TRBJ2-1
CASSSPVNGGYNEQFF
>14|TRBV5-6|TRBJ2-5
CASSTPTGVETQYF
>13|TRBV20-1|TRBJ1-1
CSGTSGGAAEAFF
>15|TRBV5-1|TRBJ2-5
CASSSITSAQETQYF
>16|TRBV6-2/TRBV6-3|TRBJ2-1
CASTYGGGGRRNEQFF
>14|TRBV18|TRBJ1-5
CASTPDSINQPQHF
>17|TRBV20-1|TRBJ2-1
CSARTSGDTFSYNEQFF
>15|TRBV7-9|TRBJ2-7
CASSFPGAARGEQYF
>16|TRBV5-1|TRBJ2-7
CASRASGDAYTYEQYF
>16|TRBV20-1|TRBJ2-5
CSARRRDRGHRETQYF
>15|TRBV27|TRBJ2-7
CASSSPTGAPHEQYF
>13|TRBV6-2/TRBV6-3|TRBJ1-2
CASSYGGPRGYTF
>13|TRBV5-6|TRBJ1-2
CASSFNSLYGYTF
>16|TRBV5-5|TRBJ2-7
CASSLVAATVTYEQYF
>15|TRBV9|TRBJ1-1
CASSVNPEWSTEAFF
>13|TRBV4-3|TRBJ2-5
CASSQGPQETQYF
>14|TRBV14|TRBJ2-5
CASSQGLGGETQYF
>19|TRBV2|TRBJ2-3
CASSGWGTGYLQSTDTQYF
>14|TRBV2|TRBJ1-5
CASSSRVFGQPQHF
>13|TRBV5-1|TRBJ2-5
CASSQGVAETQYF
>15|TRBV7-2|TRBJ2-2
CASSLVRGGTGELFF
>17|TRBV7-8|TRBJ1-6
CASSRIGLVSYNSPLHF
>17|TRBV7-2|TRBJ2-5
CASSYGTSGGGKETQYF